The clone carrying this TCR beta chain was found a few times. The antigen is not known. One entry per CDR3 protein, called by TCRdb with MiXCR from the 5' RACE reads. The data hold some 64,000 distinct CDR3 sequences, with approximately 9% observed a single time. Germline lookup yields CDR1 LGHNA and CDR2 YSLEER. Trimming took off 6 bases at V and 2 bases at J, with 10 bases between the two ends. The CDR3 has 13 amino acids. The source of the sample is a study of T-cell memory formation after mild COVID-19. The study's findings and limits: Among CD4+ contracting clones, most were CM and EM, and CD8+ ones EMRA. Some clones that responded were present in memory (sampled pre-infection), which suggests cross-reactive memory joined.

The sequencing input was PBMCs or a T cell subset sorted from them (not recorded which). The V gene is TRBV4-3, the J gene TRBJ1-1; D is undetermined. This sequence originates from a man aged 18 to 29 who had mild COVID-19 (a few samples of this study predate the infection). Cell type and time point are not known. CDR3 nucleotides: TGCGCCAGCAGTCAGCAACGTAACACTGAAGCTTTCTTT. Its protein is CASSQQRNTEAFF.